Given below is one T cell receptor (beta chain) in context. These data come from a study of blood T cell repertoires in COVID-19. Study overall: Two consecutive negative NP/OP PCR tests, clearance, or resolved symptoms defined Cohort 3 recovery. PBMCs, B-cell-depleted T cells, or T cells provided the cDNA or gDNA that made up the material. There were acute and convalescent COVID-19 samples, and they came from the United States, Italy and Spain.

Source study methods: The authors estimated nucleated cell counts from reference gene primer amplification. The table came from immunoSEQ multiplex PCR; TCRdb's copy has only in-frame clones and leaves some out. Clone size and the V and J calls come from that table; the DNA yielded D and trimming. The profile covers fewer than 250,000 clones, with approximately 86% appearing a single time and about 26% taken by the ten largest. V lost 0 bases to trimming and J lost 2 bases, with 9 bases between them. Germline CDR1 is MGHRA and CDR2 is YSYEKL. The length of the CDR3 is 15 residues. The sequence was collected from a woman in her forties in a cohort exposed to, infected with or recovered from COVID-19 (not recorded which). The chain links TRBV4-1 to TRBJ2-3, with D possibly TRBD2 on 6 matching bases. Sequencing was performed on PBMCs or T cells enriched from blood (not recorded which). CDR3 protein: CASSQEGLATDTQYF. The CDR3 DNA sequence: TGCGCCAGCAGCCAAGAGGGACTGGCCACAGATACGCAGTATTTT.